This entry lists 18 T cell receptor beta chains sequenced from one sample in a study of post-analysis software for immune sequencing data. Regarding the study as a whole: There were five or six TRBV segments more frequent in patients than controls, and TRBV5-6, TRBV5-1 and TRBV20-1 were among them.

These receptors lack a known antigen. Prepared libraries of TCR beta cDNA carried unique molecular identifiers. TCRdb recomputed calls from the PCR reads with MiXCR, one row per CDR3 protein. Here the sample spans about 810,000 distinct CDR3 sequences, approximately 57% being singletons. Material: blood. The receptors come from a girl under 18 with multiple sclerosis.

This clonotype came up a few times. The chain recombines TRBV20-1 with TRBJ2-7; D not certain. The germline V and J ends were trimmed by 7 bases and 0 bases, with 22 bases remaining between them. The CDR3 length is 16 residues. Germline V gives CDR1 DFQATT, CDR2 SNEGSKA (reference sequence). The CDR3 loop reads CSGTETNGEISYEQYF. For the CDR3, the DNA is TGCAGTGGCACGGAGACGAACGGAGAGATCTCCTACGAGCAGTACTTC.

V is TRBV7-9 and J is TRBJ2-4, with 9 bases identical to TRBD2. Germline lookup yields CDR1 SEHNR and CDR2 FQNEAQ (reference sequence). The junction had 6 bases not matched to a gene; V was cut back by 3 bases and J by 3 bases. CDR3 size: 16 residues. CDR3 bases: TGTGCCAGCAGCTTTTTTAGCGGGGGATACAAAAACATTCAGTACTTC. Translation: CASSFFSGGYKNIQYF.

The chain is built from TRBV5-1 and TRBJ1-2; unclear D gene. Deletions cut 4 bases from V and 5 bases from J, with 12 bases between. The CDR3 is 13 amino acids. In germline, CDR1 is SGHRS, CDR2 YFSETQ. CDR3 protein: CASSPEVTYGYTF. The CDR3 DNA sequence: TGCGCCAGCAGCCCTGAAGTAACATATGGCTACACCTTC. The variable domain in full, completed from reference TRBV5-1 and TRBJ1-2, reads KAGVTQTPRYLIKTRGQQVTLSCSPISGHRSVSWYQQTPGQGLQFLFEYFSETQRNKGNFPGRFSGRQFSNSRSEMNVSTLELGDSALYLCASSPEVTYGYTFGSGTRLTVV.

The chain is built from TRBV3-1 and TRBJ2-3; the D gene is possibly TRBD1 (6 bases). Germline V gene sequence: CDR1 LGHDT, CDR2 YNNKEL (reference sequence). Trimming removed 4 bases at V and 5 bases at J, with 19 bases between. This CDR3 region has 16 residues. Here the CDR3 DNA reads TGTGCCAGCAGCCGCACAGGGATTAGGCACATAGATACGCAGTATTTT. Its translation: CASSRTGIRHIDTQYF.

The V and J genes are TRBV9 and TRBJ2-5; D gene uncertain. This CDR3 contains 13 residues. The V gene lost 0 bases and the J gene lost 5 bases, with 8 bases spanning the gap. The germline V gene has CDR1 SGDLS and CDR2 YYNGEE. CDR3: CASSVAIEETQYF. The CDR3, as DNA: TGTGCCAGCAGCGTAGCCATCGAGGAGACCCAGTACTTC.

The chain joins TRBV10-3 to TRBJ2-7; the D is unclear. V was cut by 0 bases and J by 0 bases, with 15 bases left in between. This CDR3 has 17 amino acids. Germline V lookup: CDR1 ENHRY, CDR2 SYGVKD. Here the CDR3 DNA reads TGTGCCATCAGTGAGTCAATAAGGGATTTGGGCTCCTACGAGCAGTACTTC. Protein product: CAISESIRDLGSYEQYF.

The chain recombines TRBV6-5 with TRBJ2-7; unclear D gene. The V gene's germline CDR1 is MNHEY and CDR2 SVGAGI. There are 14 residues in the CDR3. Trimming shortened V by 0 bases and J by 2 bases, and 8 bases separated the two germline ends. This CDR3 reads CASSYSTVPYEQYF. The CDR3 region has the DNA TGTGCCAGCAGTTACTCGACCGTCCCCTACGAGCAGTACTTC.

This rearrangement joins TRBV9 to TRBJ2-7, with 10 bases that match TRBD2. The CDR3 is made up of 15 amino acids. V gave up 0 bases and J gave up 3 bases; unmatched junction bases: 3. CDR1 and CDR2 from the germline V gene are SGDLS and YYNGEE. This chain's CDR3 is CASSVDPSGSYEQYF. For the CDR3, the DNA is TGTGCCAGCAGCGTAGATCCTAGCGGGAGCTACGAGCAGTACTTC.

This clonotype turned up a few times. The chain is built from TRBV20-1 and TRBJ2-5, with D perhaps matching TRBD2 (6 bases). The assigned J gene may be wrong: the sequence end matches TRBJ2-7 better. Germline CDR1 and CDR2: DFQATT and SNEGSKA (reference sequence). The CDR3 consists of 14 residues. For the CDR3, the DNA is TGCAGTGCTAGAGATTTTGCGGGGAGCTACGAGCAGTACTTC. This codes for CSARDFAGSYEQYF.

This clonotype was seen a few times. The rearrangement joins TRBV12-3 or TRBV12-4 to TRBJ2-7, with D possibly TRBD1 on 6 matching bases. This CDR3 comprises 12 residues. V lost 8 bases and J 2 bases, leaving 10 bases between the germline ends. The CDR3 coding sequence is TGTGCCAGCCGCAGGGACACCTACGAGCAGTACTTC. This sequence encodes CASRRDTYEQYF.

This clonotype was counted a few times. V is TRBV20-1 and J is TRBJ2-7, with 7 bases fitting TRBD1. V dropped 3 bases and J dropped 4; count of bases not matched to a gene: 9. Germline-derived CDR1 and CDR2 are DFQATT and SNEGSKA (reference sequence). There are 14 residues in the CDR3. The CDR3 reads CSASSSGQIYEQYF. CDR3 in DNA: TGCAGTGCTAGTTCTTCGGGACAGATTTACGAGCAGTACTTC.

This chain links TRBV5-1 with TRBJ2-1; 8 nucleotides align to TRBD1. The CDR3 consists of 16 residues. Germline CDR1 is SGHRS and CDR2 is YFSETQ. Trimming at V came to 0 bases and at J to 2 bases, leaving 4 bases not matched to a gene. DNA of the CDR3: TGCGCCAGCAGCTTGGGACAGGGGATTGCCTACAATGAGCAGTTCTTC. This sequence encodes CASSLGQGIAYNEQFF.

This chain links TRBV10-2 with TRBJ2-3; D is possibly TRBD1 (5 bases). This CDR3 region has 16 residues. Per germline, CDR1 WSHSY and CDR2 SAAADI. V gave up 9 bases and J gave up 0 bases, with 19 bases separating them. CDR3 amino acids: CASRLDLGPSTDTQYF. The CDR3 region has the DNA TGCGCCAGTAGACTTGATCTGGGGCCTAGCACAGATACGCAGTATTTT.

The table lists this clonotype with a few counts. This chain uses TRBV6-5 with TRBJ1-2, with 8 bases fitting TRBD1. J gave up 8 bases and V 6 bases, and 2 bases lay outside the gene matches. The CDR3 is 11 amino acids. CDR1 is MNHEY, CDR2 SVGAGI, per germline. CDR3 DNA sequence: TGTGCCAGCAGGACAGGGGACGGCTACACCTTC. Translated: CASRTGDGYTF.

This chain joins TRBV20-1 and TRBJ2-3; D is possibly TRBD1 or TRBD2 (5 bases each). Trimming took 3 bases from V and 4 from J, leaving 17 bases between them. The CDR3 runs 15 residues. Germline loops: CDR1 DFQATT, CDR2 SNEGSKA (reference sequence). CDR3 nucleotide sequence: TGCAGTGCTAGTGGCACTACCGGGACGGCAGATACGCAGTATTTT. Translation: CSASGTTGTADTQYF.

The CDR3, as DNA: TGCGCCAGCAGCTTGGAAGGACGGCCGAACACCGGGGAGCTGTTTTTT. Its protein is CASSLEGRPNTGELFF. The chain couples TRBV5-1 to TRBJ2-2; unclear D gene. The germline CDR1 and CDR2 sequences are SGHRS and YFSETQ. The length of the CDR3 is 16 residues. Trimming cost V 0 bases and J 0 bases, with 9 bases left between them.

The chain carries TRBV18 and TRBJ2-7; the D gene is possibly TRBD1 (5 bases). V lost 2 bases and J 2 bases, leaving 13 bases between the germline ends. The CDR3 runs to 15 residues. Germline CDR1 KGHSH, CDR2 LQKENI. Here the CDR3 DNA reads TGTGCCAGCTCACCAATGGTAGGGGTTACCTACGAGCAGTACTTC. Residues: CASSPMVGVTYEQYF.

This chain uses TRBV20-1 with TRBJ1-2, with D unresolved. The V end was cut by 2 bases, the J end by 5 bases, with 9 bases between. The CDR3 is 12 amino acids. Germline CDR1 reads DFQATT; CDR2 reads SNEGSKA (reference sequence). The CDR3 DNA follows: TGCAGTGCTAGACCCCGGAGTTATGGCTACACCTTC. Its translation: CSARPRSYGYTF.